These 25 T cell receptor beta chains came from one sample sequenced in a study of T cell changes during pregnancy in multiple sclerosis. Produced via immunoSEQ multiplex PCR; TCRdb's table is partial and in-frame only. Of under 120,000 clones in the sample, about 89% were seen once. The material was peripheral blood, obtained after pregnancy. These receptors all stem from a female donor with multiple sclerosis, enrolled in a pregnancy study.

This chain uses TRBV4-2 with TRBJ1-2; D is possibly TRBD1 (6 bases). This CDR3 has 17 residues. Trimming cost V 1 base and J 1 base, with 16 bases left between them. CDR1 and CDR2 from the germline V gene are LGHNA and YNFKEQ. The CDR3 DNA is TGTGCCAGCAGCCAAGTACTGGGGGGGCACGATAACTATGGCTACACCTTC. It codes for CASSQVLGGHDNYGYTF.

The J gene is TRBJ2-5, the V gene TRBV5-4; tentative D call: TRBD2 (7 bases). The CDR3 length is 16 residues. Germline V CDR1 and CDR2: SGHNT, YYREEE (reference sequence). Trimming took off 0 bases at V and 5 bases at J, with 17 bases between the two ends. The CDR3 sequence: CASSLGVGGPRETQYF. CDR3 nucleotide sequence: TGTGCCAGCAGCTTGGGCGTGGGGGGGCCTCGGGAGACCCAGTACTTC. Drawing the rest from reference TRBV5-4 and TRBJ2-5, the complete variable domain is ETGVTQSPTHLIKTRGQQVTLRCSSQSGHNTVSWYQQALGQGPQFIFQYYREEENGRGNFPPRFSGLQFPNYSSELNVNALELDDSALYLCASSLGVGGPRETQYFGPGTRLLVL.

The chain combines TRBV10-3 with TRBJ1-2; 9 bases are a match to TRBD1. The CDR3 is 15 residues long. V lost 2 bases, J lost 7 bases, and 8 bases stayed unmatched. CDR1 is ENHRY, CDR2 SYGVKD, per germline. CDR3 sequence reads: CAISEGGDRVIGYTF. The CDR3 nucleotides read TGTGCCATCAGTGAGGGGGGGGACAGGGTTATTGGCTACACCTTC.

The chain couples TRBV6-4 to TRBJ2-1; TRBD2 agrees at 13 bases. J gave up 3 bases and V 2 bases, and 1 base lay outside the gene matches. The V gene's germline CDR1 is MRHNA and CDR2 SNTAGT. The CDR3 length is 16 residues. The CDR3: CASSDGTSGDYNEQFF. CDR3 nucleotides: TGTGCCAGCAGTGACGGGACTAGCGGGGACTACAATGAGCAGTTCTTC.

The genes are TRBV15 and TRBJ2-1; D is possibly TRBD2 (5 bases). The germline V gene encodes CDR1 LNHNV and CDR2 YYDKDF (reference sequence). Deletions cut 2 bases from V and 8 bases from J, with 13 bases between. The CDR3 spans 14 residues. CDR3 sequence reads: CATSRPALAYEQFF. The DNA of the CDR3 is TGTGCCACCAGCAGACCCGCCCTAGCATATGAGCAGTTCTTC.

The rearrangement joins TRBV7-9 to TRBJ1-4; D might be TRBD1 (5 bases). Germline V CDR1 and CDR2: SEHNR, FQNEAQ (reference sequence). The V end was cut by 3 bases, the J end by 6 bases, with 11 bases between. The CDR3 is made up of 14 amino acids. CDR3 nucleotide sequence: TGTGCCAGCAGCTTTGGGGCCGGACATGAAAAACTGTTTTTT. This translates into CASSFGAGHEKLFF. The variable domain in full, completed from reference TRBV7-9 and TRBJ1-4, reads DTGVSQNPRHKITKRGQNVTFRCDPISEHNRLYWYRQTLGQGPEFLTYFQNEAQLEKSRLLSDRFSAERPKGSFSTLEIQRTEQGDSAMYLCASSFGAGHEKLFFGSGTQLSVL.

The chain couples TRBV13 to TRBJ2-3; D call uncertain. CDR3 length: 12 residues. Germline CDR1 PRHDT, CDR2 FYEKMQ (reference sequence). V gave up 7 bases and J gave up 4 bases, with 9 bases separating them. The CDR3 reads CASTLPSDTQYF. The DNA for the CDR3 is TGTGCCAGCACTCTTCCCTCAGATACGCAGTATTTT.

The rearrangement joins TRBV27 to TRBJ2-7; 8 nucleotides line up with TRBD2. The V segment lost 2 bases and the J segment 2 bases; nucleotides outside the gene matches: 5. CDR3 length equals 15 residues. Germline V gene data show CDR1 as MNHEY and CDR2 as SMNVEV (reference sequence). DNA for the CDR3: TGTGCCAGCAGTTTAACGCGGGGGGACCCCTACGAGCAGTACTTC. Translated, it gives CASSLTRGDPYEQYF.

This rearrangement joins TRBV7-2 to TRBJ2-1; TRBD2 aligns across 11 bases. Germline-derived CDR1 and CDR2 are SGHTA and FQGNSA. J lost 6 bases, V lost 6 bases, and 7 bases had no gene match. The CDR3 runs to 15 residues. For the CDR3, the DNA is TGTGCCAGCAGAATTAGCGGGGGGGCCCGCAATGAGCAGTTCTTC. Encoded protein: CASRISGGARNEQFF.

V is TRBV28 and J is TRBJ1-6; 8 nucleotides match TRBD1. The CDR3 is 19 amino acids. V trimming: 10 bases; J trimming: 10 bases; junction bases outside the gene matches: 27. Germline V gene data show CDR1 as MDHEN and CDR2 as SYDVKM. CDR3 protein: CATFRDRFRDWRVRSPLHF. In DNA, the CDR3 is TGTGCCACCTTTCGGGACAGGTTTAGGGACTGGAGGGTTAGGTCACCCCTCCACTTT.

The V gene is TRBV7-3, the J gene TRBJ2-3; the D is unclear. CDR3 length: 12 residues. V was trimmed by 6 bases and J by 4 bases, leaving 8 bases between them. Germline V lookup: CDR1 SGHTA, CDR2 FQGTGA. The CDR3 here is CASSRISDTQYF. CDR3 nucleotides: TGTGCCAGCAGTCGTATTTCAGATACGCAGTATTTT.

V is TRBV7-8 and J is TRBJ2-7, with 10 bases aligning to TRBD1. CDR1 and CDR2 (germline): SGHVS, FQNEAQ. V lost 4 bases and J lost 4; bases outside the gene matches: 4. The CDR3 is 14 residues long. The CDR3 region has the DNA TGTGCCAGCAGCTCCCCGGGACAGGGGTACGAGCAGTACTTC. It encodes CASSSPGQGYEQYF.

The genes are TRBV2 and TRBJ1-2; 10 bases map to TRBD1. J was trimmed by 3 bases and V by 11 bases; bases with no gene match: 6. This CDR3 has 13 amino acids. The germline V gene encodes CDR1 SNHLY and CDR2 FYNNEI. CDR3 sequence reads: CARRQGADYGYTF. CDR3 DNA sequence: TGTGCCCGCCGACAGGGGGCCGACTATGGCTACACCTTC.

This chain joins TRBV29-1 and TRBJ1-1; D is perhaps TRBD1 (5 bases). V was cut by 6 bases and J by 1 base, with 15 bases left in between. The CDR3 runs 14 residues. The V gene's germline CDR1 is SQVTM and CDR2 ANQGSEA. CDR3 sequence (DNA): TGCAGCGTCGGGGGGTTCACTGCGAACACTGAAGCTTTCTTT. It encodes CSVGGFTANTEAFF.

The CDR3 is CASSPGHRGFYEQYF. CDR3 nucleotide sequence: TGCGCCAGCAGCCCAGGACACAGGGGTTTCTACGAGCAGTACTTC. The J gene is TRBJ2-7, the V gene TRBV5-1; 7 bases fit TRBD1. J gave up 3 bases and V 4 bases, and 10 bases lay outside the gene matches. Germline V gene sequence: CDR1 SGHRS, CDR2 YFSETQ. CDR3 length equals 15 residues. Full variable domain (missing parts from reference TRBV5-1 and TRBJ2-7): KAGVTQTPRYLIKTRGQQVTLSCSPISGHRSVSWYQQTPGQGLQFLFEYFSETQRNKGNFPGRFSGRQFSNSRSEMNVSTLELGDSALYLCASSPGHRGFYEQYFGPGTRLTVT.

This clone was observed a handful of times. The chain couples TRBV5-4 to TRBJ2-1, with 8 bases that match TRBD2. J lost 2 bases, V lost 4 bases, and 8 bases had no gene match. Germline assignment: CDR1 SGHNT and CDR2 YYREEE (reference sequence). The CDR3 length is 16 residues. As DNA, the CDR3 is TGTGCCAGCAGCCTGGGGGCGGGGGGTACCTACAATGAGCAGTTCTTC. Translated, it gives CASSLGAGGTYNEQFF.

The V and J genes are TRBV5-1 and TRBJ2-3, with 7 bases matching TRBD2. Per the germline V gene, CDR1 is SGHRS and CDR2 is YFSETQ. The CDR3 consists of 15 residues. In DNA, the CDR3 is TGCACATCTACGTGGGGGGGAGGGGGCACAGATACGCAGTATTTT. It specifies CTSTWGGGGTDTQYF.

The chain joins TRBV9 to TRBJ1-6; 7 bases fit TRBD1. Germline V gives CDR1 SGDLS, CDR2 YYNGEE. There are 17 residues in the CDR3. The V segment lost 4 bases and the J segment 6 bases; nucleotides outside the gene matches: 13. CDR3 residues: CASSSNTRDSFNSPLHF. The CDR3 DNA reads as TGTGCCAGCAGCTCTAACACGAGGGACAGTTTTAATTCACCCCTCCACTTT.

This clone has a single count. The chain has TRBV7-8 and TRBJ1-4; TRBD1 matches 7 bases. J was trimmed by 8 bases and V by 4 bases; bases with no gene match: 13. Germline V gene sequence: CDR1 SGHVS, CDR2 FQNEAQ. CDR3 length: 16 residues. CDR3 protein: CASSSTRQGTGEKLFF. The CDR3 nucleotides read TGTGCCAGCAGCTCGACTAGACAGGGTACGGGCGAAAAACTGTTTTTT.

V usage is TRBV9 and J usage is TRBJ1-5, with D possibly matching TRBD1 (5 bases). Germline-derived CDR1 and CDR2 are SGDLS and YYNGEE. The V end was cut by 4 bases, the J end by 7 bases, with 15 bases between. The CDR3 has 14 residues. For the CDR3, the DNA is TGTGCCAGCAGCCCCTCCGAGGGGAGGCAGCCCCAGCATTTT. Its protein is CASSPSEGRQPQHF.

The CDR3 region has the DNA TGCAGCGTTGGATTCAGGGGAAAACACAATGAGCAGTTCTTC. This sequence encodes CSVGFRGKHNEQFF. The genes are TRBV29-1 and TRBJ2-1, with D possibly matching TRBD1 (6 bases). From germline, CDR1 is SQVTM and CDR2 ANQGSEA. Deletions cut 4 bases from V and 5 bases from J, with 15 bases between. This CDR3 is built from 14 residues.

V and J are TRBV10-1 and TRBJ2-4, with D possibly being TRBD1 (6 bases). CDR3 length equals 14 residues. CDR1 WNHNN and CDR2 SYGVQD come from the germline V gene (reference sequence). Trimming left V 2 bases short and J 1 base short, with 6 bases between. CDR3 DNA: TGCGCCAGCAGTGAGGGACAGGCCAAAAACATTCAGTACTTC. It yields the protein CASSEGQAKNIQYF.

The chain carries TRBV6-5 and TRBJ2-3, with D hard to call. Germline CDR1 and CDR2: MNHEY and SVGAGI. The CDR3 length is 13 residues. The V end lost 2 bases, the J end lost 10 bases, and 13 bases lay between the germline ends. The CDR3: CASSYTGWVAQYF. The CDR3 DNA reads TGTGCCAGCAGTTACACCGGGTGGGTTGCGCAGTATTTT.

The chain links TRBV5-1 to TRBJ2-7, with a possible D match to TRBD1 (6 bases). The germline V gene encodes CDR1 SGHRS and CDR2 YFSETQ. The length of the CDR3 is 15 residues. With 4 bases removed from V and 5 bases from J, the gap between germline ends came to 19 bases. CDR3 in DNA: TGCGCCAGCAGCACTGAGACCGGGACACCGGACGAGCAGTACTTC. Protein product: CASSTETGTPDEQYF.

A few counts support this clone. The chain links TRBV30 to TRBJ1-1, with D uncertain. The germline CDR1 and CDR2 sequences are GTSNPN and SVGIG (reference sequence). The CDR3 extends over 13 amino acids. The V end lost 2 bases, the J end lost 1 base, and 8 bases lay between the germline ends. The CDR3 spells CAWSNIKNTEAFF. DNA for the CDR3: TGTGCCTGGAGTAACATAAAGAACACTGAAGCTTTCTTT.